This T cell receptor (beta chain) comes out of a study of OX40 agonist ivuxolimab in advanced cancers. Study in general: Those treated in dose escalation had hepatocellular carcinoma, melanoma, renal cell cancer or head and neck cancer. Eligibility admitted prior anti-PD-1, anti-PD-L1 or anti-CTLA-4 therapy; roughly 37% had some.

The V gene lost 1 base and the J gene lost 6 bases, with 11 bases spanning the gap. Germline V gives CDR1 SGHTS, CDR2 YDEGEE. CDR3 length: 14 amino acids. Data came from immunoSEQ multiplex PCR; TCRdb stores just in-frame clones and leaves some out. The sample includes over 60,000 clones, around 83% of them seen just once. For this clone: Its antigen is still unknown.

Broader study findings: The investigators did not determine what antigen specificity the expanded peripheral T cells had. More expanded clones were seen, on average, in CD8+ T cells than in CD4+.

The rearrangement links TRBV5-8 to TRBJ2-1; either TRBD1 or TRBD2 may supply D (5 bases each). This receptor was identified in an adult with an advanced solid tumor such as melanoma, head and neck, liver or kidney cancer. Material: CD4+ or CD8+ T cells sorted from blood, obtained in a trial of the OX40 agonist ivuxolimab. The CDR3 DNA sequence: TGTGCCAGCAGCTTGAGGGCAGGGACCAATGAGCAGTTCTTC. Protein sequence: CASSLRAGTNEQFF.